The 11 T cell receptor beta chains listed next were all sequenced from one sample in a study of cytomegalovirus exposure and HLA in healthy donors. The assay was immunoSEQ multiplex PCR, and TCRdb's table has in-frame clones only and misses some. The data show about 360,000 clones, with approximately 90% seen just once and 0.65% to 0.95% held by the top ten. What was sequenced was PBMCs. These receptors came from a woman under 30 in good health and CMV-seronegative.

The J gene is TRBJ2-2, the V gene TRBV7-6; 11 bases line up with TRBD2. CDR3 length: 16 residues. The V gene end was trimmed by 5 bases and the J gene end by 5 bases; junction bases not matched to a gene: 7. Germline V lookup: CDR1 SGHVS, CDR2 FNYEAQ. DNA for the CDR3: TGTGCCAGCAGCGCTTCCACTAGCGGGGGAACCGGGGAGCTGTTTTTT. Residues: CASSASTSGGTGELFF.

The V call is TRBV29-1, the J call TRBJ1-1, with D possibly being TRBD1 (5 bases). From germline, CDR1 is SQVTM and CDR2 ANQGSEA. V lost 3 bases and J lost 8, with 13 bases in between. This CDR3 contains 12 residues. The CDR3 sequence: CSVESDNREAFF. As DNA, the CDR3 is TGCAGCGTTGAGTCGGACAATAGAGAAGCTTTCTTT. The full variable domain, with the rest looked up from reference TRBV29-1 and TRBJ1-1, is SAVISQKPSRDICQRGTSLTIQCQVDSQVTMMFWYRQQPGQSLTLIATANQGSEATYESGFVIDKFPISRPNLTFSTLTVSNMSPEDSSIYLCSVESDNREAFFGQGTRLTVV.

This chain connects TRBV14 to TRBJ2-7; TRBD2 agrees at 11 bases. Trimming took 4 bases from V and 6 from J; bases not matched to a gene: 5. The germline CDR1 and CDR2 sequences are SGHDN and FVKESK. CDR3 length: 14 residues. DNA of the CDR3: TGTGCCAGCAGCCCCGGGACTAGCGGTCTCGAGCAGTACTTC. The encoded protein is CASSPGTSGLEQYF.

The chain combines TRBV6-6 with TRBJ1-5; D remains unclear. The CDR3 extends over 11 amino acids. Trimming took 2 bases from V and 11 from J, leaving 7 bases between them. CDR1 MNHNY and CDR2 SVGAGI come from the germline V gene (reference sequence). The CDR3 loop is CASSYGEAQHF. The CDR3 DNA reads TGTGCCAGCAGTTACGGAGAGGCCCAGCATTTT.

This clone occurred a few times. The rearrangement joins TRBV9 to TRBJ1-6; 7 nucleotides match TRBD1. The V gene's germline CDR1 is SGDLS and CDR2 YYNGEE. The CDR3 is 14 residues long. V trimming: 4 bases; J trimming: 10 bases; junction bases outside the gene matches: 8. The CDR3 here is CASSLGTAQSPLHF. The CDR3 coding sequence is TGTGCCAGCAGCCTGGGGACAGCCCAGTCACCCCTCCACTTT. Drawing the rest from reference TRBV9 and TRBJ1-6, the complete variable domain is DSGVTQTPKHLITATGQRVTLRCSPRSGDLSVYWYQQSLDQGLQFLIQYYNGEERAKGNILERFSAQQFPDLHSELNLSSLELGDSALYFCASSLGTAQSPLHFGNGTRLTVT.

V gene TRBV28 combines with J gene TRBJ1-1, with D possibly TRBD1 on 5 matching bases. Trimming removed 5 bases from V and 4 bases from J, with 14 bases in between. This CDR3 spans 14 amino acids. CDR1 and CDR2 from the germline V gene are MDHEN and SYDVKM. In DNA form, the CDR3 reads TGTGCCAGCAGTCCTCCGGGGGGATCCACTGAAGCTTTCTTT. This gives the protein CASSPPGGSTEAFF.

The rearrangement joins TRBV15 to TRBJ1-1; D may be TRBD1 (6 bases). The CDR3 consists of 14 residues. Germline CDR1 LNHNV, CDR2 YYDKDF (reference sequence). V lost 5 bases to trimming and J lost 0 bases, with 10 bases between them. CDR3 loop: CATSVGQMNTEAFF. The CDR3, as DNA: TGTGCCACCAGCGTCGGACAGATGAACACTGAAGCTTTCTTT.

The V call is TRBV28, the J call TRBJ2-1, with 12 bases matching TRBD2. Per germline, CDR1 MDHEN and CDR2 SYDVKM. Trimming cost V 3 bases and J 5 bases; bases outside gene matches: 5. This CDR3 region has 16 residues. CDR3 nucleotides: TGTGCCAGCAGTTTTGGGACTAGCGGGTCCCACAATGAGCAGTTCTTC. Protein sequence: CASSFGTSGSHNEQFF.

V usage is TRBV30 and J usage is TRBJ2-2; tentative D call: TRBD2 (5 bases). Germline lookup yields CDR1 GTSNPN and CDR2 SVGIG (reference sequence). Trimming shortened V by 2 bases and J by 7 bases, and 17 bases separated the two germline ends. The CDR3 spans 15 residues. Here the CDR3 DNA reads TGTGCCTGGAGTAGGTGGGAATACCGGGACGGGGAGCTGTTTTTT. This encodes CAWSRWEYRDGELFF. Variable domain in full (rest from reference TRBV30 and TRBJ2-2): SQTIHQWPATLVQPVGSPLSLECTVEGTSNPNLYWYRQAAGRGLQLLFYSVGIGQISSEVPQNLSASRPQDRQFILSSKKLLLSDSGFYLCAWSRWEYRDGELFFGEGSRLTVL.

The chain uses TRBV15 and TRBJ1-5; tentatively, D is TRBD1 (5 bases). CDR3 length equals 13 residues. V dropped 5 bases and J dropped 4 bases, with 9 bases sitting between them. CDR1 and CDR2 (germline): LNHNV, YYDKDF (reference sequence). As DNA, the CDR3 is TGTGCCACCAGCGGGGGGTGGAATCAGCCCCAGCATTTT. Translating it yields CATSGGWNQPQHF.

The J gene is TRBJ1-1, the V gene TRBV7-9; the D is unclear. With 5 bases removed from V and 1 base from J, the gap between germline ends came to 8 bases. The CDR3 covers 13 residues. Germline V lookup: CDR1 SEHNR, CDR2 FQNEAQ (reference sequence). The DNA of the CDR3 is TGTGCCAGCAGCCATCCAGAGAACACTGAAGCTTTCTTT. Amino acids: CASSHPENTEAFF. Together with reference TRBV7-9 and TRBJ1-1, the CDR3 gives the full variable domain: DTGVSQNPRHKITKRGQNVTFRCDPISEHNRLYWYRQTLGQGPEFLTYFQNEAQLEKSRLLSDRFSAERPKGSFSTLEIQRTEQGDSAMYLCASSHPENTEAFFGQGTRLTVV.